A single sample gave rise to the 24 T cell receptor beta chains below, sequenced in a study of tumor-infiltrating lymphocytes in primary liver carcinoma. Each 20-30 mg portion of unsorted bulk tissue served as the source for co-extraction of RNA and DNA. The researchers produced TCR beta cDNA from around 0.5 ug total RNA with a constant-region primer. Three-round nested multiplex PCR performed with slightly modified ARM-PCR produced the TCR beta libraries. Primers for the first two PCR rounds were TRBV1-TRBV30 forward primers and a C-beta reverse primer (10 cycles per round). From the multiplex PCR reads, TCRdb called clonotypes with MiXCR, one entry per CDR3 protein. The data show approximately 53,000 distinct CDR3 sequences, with around 73% seen just once and around 24% held by the top ten. What was sequenced was liver tumor tissue from sampling region 5. Regarding subset: tumor region T5, tumor centre. All receptors derive from a man in his forties with primary liver carcinoma and hepatitis B virus infection.

Note on this clonotype: At one of its ends the junction is not consistent with the germline gene, which may arise from a read error. The chain employs TRBV4-1 and TRBJ1-1; D is uncertain. CDR1 and CDR2 from the germline V gene are MGHRA and YSYEKL. The CDR3 extends over 14 amino acids. As DNA, the CDR3 is TGCGCCAGCAGCCAAGATGTACTAAAGACTGAAGCTTTCTTC. It is translated as CASSQDVLKTEAFF.

This clonotype was counted ten times or more. CDR3 sequence reads: CATSSGTPPWEQYF. CDR3 DNA: TGTGCCACCAGTAGCGGGACCCCACCGTGGGAGCAGTACTTC. The rearrangement uses TRBV24-1 and TRBJ2-7, with TRBD2 identical over 7 bases. Losses at the gene ends were 6 bases for V and 7 bases for J; bases not matched to a gene: 11. The CDR3 extends over 14 amino acids. Germline V gene data show CDR1 as KGHDR and CDR2 as SFDVKD.

In the case of this clonotype: The final CDR3 position lacks the conserved phenylalanine or tryptophan, pointing to a likely read error. This rearrangement joins TRBV7-8 to TRBJ2-1, with 8 nucleotides matching TRBD2. The ends lost 1 base at V and 7 bases at J; junction bases unmatched: 6. The CDR3 is 15 amino acids. The germline V gene has CDR1 SGHVS and CDR2 FQNEAQ. Here the CDR3 DNA reads TGTGCCAGCAGCTTAGGCTTTGGCGGGGGGAATGAGCAGTTCCTC. It yields the protein CASSLGFGGGNEQFL.

A remark on this clonotype: At one end, the junction sequence differs from germline, possibly due to a read error. CDR3 nucleotides: TGCAGGGTCGTAGAGGGGCTCTACGAGCAGTATTTC. This translates into CRVVEGLYEQYF. The chain links TRBV29-1 to TRBJ2-7; the D call may be TRBD1 or TRBD2 (5 bases each). The CDR3 spans 12 residues. In germline, CDR1 is SQVTM, CDR2 ANQGSEA.

A note on this clonotype: A much larger clone sits a single nucleotide away, making a read error possible. V and J are TRBV2 and TRBJ2-2, with D possibly TRBD2 on 5 matching bases. This CDR3 spans 15 amino acids. From germline, CDR1 is SNHLY and CDR2 FYNNEI. The CDR3 protein is CASSLRIGNTGELVF. The CDR3, as DNA: TGTGCCAGCAGTTTAAGGATAGGGAACACCGGGGAGCTGGTTTTT.

Turning to this clonotype: The junction departs from the called germline gene at one end, perhaps through a read error. The chain uses TRBV29-1 and TRBJ2-1; D possibly corresponds to TRBD2 (6 bases). Germline CDR1 is SQVTM and CDR2 is ANQGSEA. This CDR3 comprises 10 residues. The CDR3 DNA follows: TGTAGCGTTCTGGGGGGTGTGCAGTTCTTC. This translates into CSVLGGVQFF.

The V gene is TRBV10-3, the J gene TRBJ2-7, with D possibly being TRBD1 (5 bases). Per the germline V gene, CDR1 is ENHRY and CDR2 is SYGVKD. V was clipped by 11 bases and J by 0 bases, with 14 bases between them. This CDR3 spans 13 amino acids. DNA for the CDR3: TGTGCCTCCCAAACAGGTTCCTCCTACGAGCAGTACTTC. It is translated as CASQTGSSYEQYF.

Comment on this clonotype: The junction departs from the called germline gene at one end, perhaps through a read error. The chain combines TRBV6-2 or TRBV6-3 with TRBJ2-1, with TRBD2 matching 10 bases. The CDR3 length is 16 residues. Germline V gene data show CDR1 as MNHEY and CDR2 as SVGEGT. CDR3 coding DNA: TGTGCCAGCAGTTACGCGGGACTAGCGTCTTACAATGAGCGGCTCTTC. Amino acid sequence: CASSYAGLASYNERLF.

In the case of this clonotype: A junction boundary mismatches the germline segment, possibly from a read error. The chain uses TRBV29-1 and TRBJ2-4; the D gene is possibly TRBD1 (5 bases). Germline V gene data show CDR1 as SQVTM and CDR2 as ANQGSEA. The CDR3 has 12 amino acids. CDR3: CSVIHWQGILYF. Here the CDR3 DNA reads TGCAGCGTAATTCACTGGCAGGGCATTCTGTACTTC.

About this clonotype: One end of the junction fails to match germline, which may point to a read error. The rearrangement uses TRBV5-8 and TRBJ2-6; tentative D call: TRBD1 (5 bases). The CDR3 sequence is 15 residues long. Germline loops: CDR1 SGHTS, CDR2 YDEGEE. The CDR3 bases are TGTGCCAGCAACTTTCGGGTCTCTGGGGCCAACGTCCTGATTTTC. This gives the protein CASNFRVSGANVLIF.

This clonotype was recorded at least ten times. The chain's CDR3 is CASSYSGLAGQNRYNEQFF. DNA for the CDR3: TGTGCCAGCAGTTACTCCGGACTAGCGGGCCAAAATAGGTACAATGAGCAGTTCTTC. The chain has TRBV6-5 and TRBJ2-1, with TRBD2 matching 11 bases. Trimming took 0 bases from V and 4 from J; bases not matched to a gene: 11. CDR1 and CDR2 (germline): MNHEY, SVGAGI. The CDR3 totals 19 residues.

Notes on this clonotype: At one boundary the junction diverges from the germline segment, which might be a read error. The rearrangement joins TRBV10-2 to TRBJ2-3, with 9 bases lining up with TRBD2. Germline values: CDR1 WSHSY, CDR2 SAAADI. The CDR3 length is 17 residues. In DNA, the CDR3 is TGCGCGAGCAGTGGGTTACAGGGACTAGCTAGCACAGATACACAGTATTTT. The encoded protein is CASSGLQGLASTDTQYF.

As for this clonotype: A junction boundary mismatches the germline segment, possibly from a read error. J is TRBJ1-5 and V is TRBV6-6; TRBD1 matches at 8 bases. Germline values: CDR1 MNHNY, CDR2 SVGAGI (reference sequence). The CDR3 length is 14 residues. CDR3 DNA: TGTGCCAGCAGTTACGGACAGGGTAATCAGTCCCACCATTTT. Its translation: CASSYGQGNQSHHF.

Remarks on this clonotype: At one boundary the junction diverges from the germline segment, which might be a read error. The chain recombines TRBV11-2 with TRBJ2-1, with D perhaps matching TRBD1 (6 bases). The CDR3 runs to 11 residues. Germline V lookup: CDR1 SGHAT, CDR2 FQNNGV. The CDR3 bases are TGTGCCAGCGGCTTTGACAGGAACCAGTTCTTC. Its translation: CASGFDRNQFF.

This clonotype was recorded once. This likely comes from a read error, as the CDR3 has no conserved phenylalanine or tryptophan at its end. The chain employs TRBV13 and TRBJ2-5; D possibly uses TRBD1 or TRBD2 (5 bases each). In germline, CDR1 is PRHDT, CDR2 FYEKMQ (reference sequence). The V gene lost 5 bases and the J gene lost 11 bases, with 18 bases spanning the gap. The CDR3 has 13 amino acids. CDR3 residues: CASSRDRDGTQYL. CDR3 DNA sequence: TGTGCCAGCAGCCGTGACCGGGATGGGACGCAGTACTTA.

As for this clonotype: Mismatch with germline at one junction end may stem from a read error. The V call is TRBV6-5, the J call TRBJ2-1, with 8 bases fitting TRBD2. The CDR3 runs to 11 residues. Germline CDR1 reads MNHEY; CDR2 reads SVGAGI. CDR3 sequence: CAIGSGGEQLF. The CDR3 DNA follows: TGTGCCATTGGGAGCGGGGGTGAGCAGCTCTTC.

As regards this clonotype: Without the conserved terminal phenylalanine or tryptophan, this CDR3 likely stems from a read error. The DNA is omitted, as the CDR3 cannot be located on it reliably, and the CDR3 follows TCRdb's listing. The chain recombines TRBV29-1 with TRBJ2-3; the listed D gene, TRBD1, was not tested against the DNA. Looked up from germline, CDR1 is SQVTM and CDR2 is ANQGSEA. The CDR3 has 15 residues if both end residues are counted. CDR3: CSVEDGAGIADTQYL.

The chain is built from TRBV11-1 and TRBJ2-1; 9 nucleotides align to TRBD2. The CDR3 spans 18 residues. Germline CDR1 reads SGHAT; CDR2 reads FQDESV (reference sequence). Germline trimming cut 2 bases from V and 15 bases from J; bases unmatched to any gene: 23. For the CDR3, the DNA is TGTGCCAGCAGCTTATATCGCTCCGCGGGAGGGTCCTACAATGAACTGTTCTTC. Protein sequence: CASSLYRSAGGSYNELFF.

As to this clonotype: A read error may produce the germline difference seen at one junction end. The chain links TRBV4-2 to TRBJ1-4; the D is unclear. The CDR3 extends over 14 amino acids. Germline assignment: CDR1 LGHNA and CDR2 YNFKEQ. CDR3 coding DNA: TGTGTCAGCACCCCTGGCAGGACGCAGGAAAAACTGCTTTTT. The encoded protein is CVSTPGRTQEKLLF.

Turning to this clonotype: Given the absence of the conserved phenylalanine or tryptophan at the CDR3 end, a read error is likely. The CDR3 loop is CASSYPTGGTGEAFS. The CDR3 nucleotides read TGTGCCAGCAGTTATCCAACAGGGGGTACGGGTGAAGCTTTCTCT. The chain joins TRBV6-6 to TRBJ1-1; 8 bases fit TRBD1. Looked up from germline, CDR1 is MNHNY and CDR2 is SVGAGI (reference sequence). J was trimmed by 7 bases and V by 3 bases; bases with no gene match: 10. This CDR3 has 15 amino acids.

This clonotype has at least ten counts. This sequence joins TRBV11-2 and TRBJ2-1, with D uncertain. Germline CDR1 reads SGHAT; CDR2 reads FQNNGV. V was pared by 5 bases and J by 12 bases, with 17 bases between. The CDR3 totals 13 residues. The CDR3 sequence: CASSPMIEASQFF. CDR3 DNA sequence: TGTGCCAGCAGCCCGATGATTGAGGCCTCGCAGTTCTTC.

In its sample, this clonotype was seen a few times. A single base separates this from a much larger clone, so it may be a read error. The DNA for the CDR3 is TGTGCCAGCAGTTTGTACGGGAGACTAGACGAGCAGTACTTC. Amino acid sequence: CASSLYGRLDEQYF. The chain carries TRBV28 and TRBJ2-7; maybe TRBD2 (6 bases). The CDR3 totals 14 residues. Trimming stripped 3 bases from V and 5 bases from J, with 14 bases between. The V gene's germline CDR1 is MDHEN and CDR2 SYDVKM.

This clonotype was detected a few times. Its ends do not fully match the called genes, so a read error is possible. V is TRBV5-6 and J is TRBJ2-7, with D hard to call. Germline V gene sequence: CDR1 SGHDT, CDR2 YYEEEE. The CDR3 has 14 amino acids. The CDR3 DNA reads as TGTGCCAGCAGCCGTACATTCTTCTCCTACGAGCTGTACTTC. This encodes CASSRTFFSYELYF.

The chain recombines TRBV29-1 with TRBJ2-7; 7 bases agree with TRBD1. CDR3 length: 13 amino acids. Trimming cost V 8 bases and J 5 bases; bases outside gene matches: 12. Germline CDR1 SQVTM, CDR2 ANQGSEA. The CDR3 is CSIAPTGLHEQYF. DNA for the CDR3: TGCAGCATCGCCCCGACAGGGCTACACGAGCAGTACTTC.